This T cell receptor beta chain was sequenced during a study of blood T cell repertoires in COVID-19. Study-level background: COVID-19 samples from acute and convalescent phases originated in the United States, Italy and Spain. PBMCs, B-cell-depleted T cells, or T cells were the source of the cDNA or gDNA that made up the material.

The CDR3 has 15 residues. Trimming shortened V by 2 bases and J by 1 base, and 9 bases separated the two germline ends. CDR1 is SGHDN, CDR2 FVKESK, per germline. Authors' data handling: Nucleated cell number was recorded as an estimate derived from reference gene primer amplification. Only in-frame clones appear in the TCRdb table, and some are missing; sequencing was by immunoSEQ multiplex PCR. For V, J and clone size, that table is used; D and trimming come from the DNA. The data show approximately 390,000 clones, about 87% seen once. In Seattle, patients joined the study during active infection and were tracked longitudinally.

The chain employs TRBV14 and TRBJ1-3; D is perhaps TRBD1 (6 bases). The receptor was derived from an older woman with COVID-19, enrolled during active disease. Sequencing input: peripheral blood. DNA for the CDR3: TGTGCCAGCAGCCAATCACAGGGTTCTGGAAACACCATATATTTT. Amino acid sequence: CASSQSQGSGNTIYF.